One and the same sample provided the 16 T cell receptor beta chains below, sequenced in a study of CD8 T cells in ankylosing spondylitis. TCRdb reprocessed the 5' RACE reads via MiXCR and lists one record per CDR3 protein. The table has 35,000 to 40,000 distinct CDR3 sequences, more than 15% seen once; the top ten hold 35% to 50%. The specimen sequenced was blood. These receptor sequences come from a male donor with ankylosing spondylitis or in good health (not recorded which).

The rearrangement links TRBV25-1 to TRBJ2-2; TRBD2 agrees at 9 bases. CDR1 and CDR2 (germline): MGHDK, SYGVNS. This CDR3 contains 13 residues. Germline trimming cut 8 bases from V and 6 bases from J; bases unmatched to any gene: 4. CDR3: CASRTSAPGELFF. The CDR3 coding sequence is TGTGCCAGCCGGACTAGCGCCCCCGGGGAGCTGTTTTTT.

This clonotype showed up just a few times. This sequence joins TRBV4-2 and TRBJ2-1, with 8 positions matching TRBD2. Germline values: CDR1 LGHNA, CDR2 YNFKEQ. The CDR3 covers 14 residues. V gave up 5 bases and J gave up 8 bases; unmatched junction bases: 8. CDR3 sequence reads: CASSSRAGGDEQFF. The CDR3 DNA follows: TGTGCCAGCAGCTCGAGGGCGGGGGGCGATGAGCAGTTCTTC.

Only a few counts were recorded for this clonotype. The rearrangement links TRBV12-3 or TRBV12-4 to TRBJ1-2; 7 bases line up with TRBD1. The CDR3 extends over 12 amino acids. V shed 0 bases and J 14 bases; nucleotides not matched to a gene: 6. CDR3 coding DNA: TGTGCCAGCAGTTTAGCGCTAGGGGGCACGACCTTC. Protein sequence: CASSLALGGTTF.

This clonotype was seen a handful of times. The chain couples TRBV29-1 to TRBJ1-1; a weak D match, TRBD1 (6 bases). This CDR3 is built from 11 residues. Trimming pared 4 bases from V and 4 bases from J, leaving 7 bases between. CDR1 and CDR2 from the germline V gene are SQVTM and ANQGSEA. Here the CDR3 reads CSVARGTEAFF. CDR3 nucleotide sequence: TGCAGCGTTGCCAGGGGCACTGAAGCTTTCTTT.

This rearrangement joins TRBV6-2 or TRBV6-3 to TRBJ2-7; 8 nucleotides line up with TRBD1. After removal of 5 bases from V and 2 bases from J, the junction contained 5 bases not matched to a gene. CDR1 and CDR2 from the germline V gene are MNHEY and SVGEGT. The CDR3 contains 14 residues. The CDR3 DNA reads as TGTGCCAGCAGTAGACTGGGACAGGCCTACGAGCAGTACGTC. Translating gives CASSRLGQAYEQYV.

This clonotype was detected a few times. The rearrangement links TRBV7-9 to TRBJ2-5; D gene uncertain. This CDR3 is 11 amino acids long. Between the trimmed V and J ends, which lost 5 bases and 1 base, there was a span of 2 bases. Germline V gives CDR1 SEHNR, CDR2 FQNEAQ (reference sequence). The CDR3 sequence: CASSPQETQYF. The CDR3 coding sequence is TGTGCCAGCAGCCCCCAAGAGACCCAGTACTTC.

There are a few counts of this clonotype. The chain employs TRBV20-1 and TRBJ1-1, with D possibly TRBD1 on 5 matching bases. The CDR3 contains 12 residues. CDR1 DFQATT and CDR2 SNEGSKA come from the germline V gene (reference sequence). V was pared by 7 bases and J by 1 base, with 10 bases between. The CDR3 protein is CSGREGNTEAFF. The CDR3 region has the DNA TGCAGTGGCAGGGAGGGGAACACTGAAGCTTTCTTT.

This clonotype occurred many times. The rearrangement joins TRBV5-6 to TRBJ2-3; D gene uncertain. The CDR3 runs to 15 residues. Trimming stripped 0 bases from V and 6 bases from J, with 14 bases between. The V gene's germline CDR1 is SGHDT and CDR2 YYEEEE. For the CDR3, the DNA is TGTGCCAGCAGCTTGGGAATAAGATTACCGGATACGCAGTATTTT. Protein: CASSLGIRLPDTQYF.

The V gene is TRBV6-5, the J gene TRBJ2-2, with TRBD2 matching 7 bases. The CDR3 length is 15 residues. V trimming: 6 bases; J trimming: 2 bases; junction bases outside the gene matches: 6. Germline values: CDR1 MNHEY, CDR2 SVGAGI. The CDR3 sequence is CASSLSGYNTGELFF. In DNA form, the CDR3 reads TGTGCCAGCAGCCTTAGCGGGTATAACACCGGGGAGCTGTTTTTT.

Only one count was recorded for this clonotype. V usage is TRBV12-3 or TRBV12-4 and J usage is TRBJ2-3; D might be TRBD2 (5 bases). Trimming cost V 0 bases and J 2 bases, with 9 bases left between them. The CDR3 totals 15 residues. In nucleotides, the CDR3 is TGTGCCAGCAGTTTAGCGGACTGGAACACAGATACGCAGTATTTT. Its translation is CASSLADWNTDTQYF.

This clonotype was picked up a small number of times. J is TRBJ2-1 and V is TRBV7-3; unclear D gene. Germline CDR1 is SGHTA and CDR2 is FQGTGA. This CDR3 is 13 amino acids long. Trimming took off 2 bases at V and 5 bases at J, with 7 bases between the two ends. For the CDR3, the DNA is TGTGCCAGCAGCTTAGGGAATAACAATGAGCAGTTCTTC. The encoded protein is CASSLGNNNEQFF.

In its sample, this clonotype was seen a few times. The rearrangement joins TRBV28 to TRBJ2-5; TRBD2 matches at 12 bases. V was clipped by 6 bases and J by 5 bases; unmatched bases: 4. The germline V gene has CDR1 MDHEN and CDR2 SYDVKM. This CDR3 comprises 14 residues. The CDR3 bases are TGTGCCAGCAGCCTAGCGGGGGGGCGTGAGACCCAGTACTTC. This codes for CASSLAGGRETQYF.

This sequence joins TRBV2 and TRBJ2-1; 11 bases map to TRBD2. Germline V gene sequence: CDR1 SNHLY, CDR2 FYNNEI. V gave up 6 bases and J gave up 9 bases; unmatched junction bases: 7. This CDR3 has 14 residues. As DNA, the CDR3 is TGTGCCAGCAGAGAACTAGCGGGAGTTGGTGAGCAGTTCTTC. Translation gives CASRELAGVGEQFF.

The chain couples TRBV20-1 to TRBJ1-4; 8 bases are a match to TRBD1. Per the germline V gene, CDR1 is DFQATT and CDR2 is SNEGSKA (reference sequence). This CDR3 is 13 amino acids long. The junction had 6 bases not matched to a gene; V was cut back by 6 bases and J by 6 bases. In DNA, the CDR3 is TGCAGTGCCAACAGGGGGTCTGATGAAAAACTGTTTTTT. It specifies CSANRGSDEKLFF.

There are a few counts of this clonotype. The CDR3 region has the DNA TGTGCCAGCAGTGAGGACAGGGGCTTTTACGAGCAGTACTTC. This sequence encodes CASSEDRGFYEQYF. The V call is TRBV6-8, the J call TRBJ2-7; 9 bases agree with TRBD1. With V trimmed by 5 bases and J by 4 bases, 6 bases remained unmatched. The CDR3 totals 14 residues. Germline V gene sequence: CDR1 MNHGY, CDR2 SAAAGT.

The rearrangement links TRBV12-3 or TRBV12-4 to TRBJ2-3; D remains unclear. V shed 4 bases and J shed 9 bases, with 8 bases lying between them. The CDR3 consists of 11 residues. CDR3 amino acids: CASSSRQTQYF. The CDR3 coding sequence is TGTGCCAGCAGTTCCCGGCAGACGCAGTATTTT.